The 4 T cell receptor beta chains listed next were all sequenced from one sample in a study of cytomegalovirus exposure and HLA in healthy donors. Primers included in the PCR were 60 Vbeta and 13 Jbeta primers. Profiled with immunoSEQ multiplex PCR; TCRdb holds only in-frame clones, not every one. The sample has about 190,000 clones, around three quarters seen once. The sample consisted of PBMCs. These receptors all stem from a young woman in good health and CMV-seronegative.

The chain has TRBV27 and TRBJ2-2; perhaps TRBD2 as D (6 bases). V lost 3 bases and J lost 4, with 12 bases in between. The germline V gene encodes CDR1 MNHEY and CDR2 SMNVEV (reference sequence). The CDR3 extends over 15 amino acids. DNA of the CDR3: TGTGCCAGCAGTTTTTATGCGGGGCGCACCGGGGAGCTGTTTTTT. Amino acids: CASSFYAGRTGELFF.

This chain links TRBV9 with TRBJ2-3, with 10 bases fitting TRBD2. The CDR3 has 15 amino acids. Germline V lookup: CDR1 SGDLS, CDR2 YYNGEE. V lost 3 bases and J lost 6; bases outside the gene matches: 7. The CDR3 DNA reads as TGTGCCAGCAGCGCCCGGACTAGCGGAGGGGATACGCAGTATTTT. This codes for CASSARTSGGDTQYF.

This clone has just a few counts. The chain uses TRBV10-1 and TRBJ2-2; the D gene is possibly TRBD1 (5 bases). The CDR3 length is 15 residues. V was shortened by 4 bases and J by 1 base, with 10 bases between the two germline ends. The germline V gene has CDR1 WNHNN and CDR2 SYGVQD (reference sequence). Here the CDR3 DNA reads TGCGCCAGCAGTGGAGACAGAAAGAACACCGGGGAGCTGTTTTTT. Its protein product is CASSGDRKNTGELFF.

This clone was observed once. The rearrangement joins TRBV30 to TRBJ2-5, with TRBD2 matching 11 bases. Unmatched junction bases numbered 5, after V lost 0 bases and J lost 5 bases. This CDR3 region has 15 residues. Germline V CDR1 and CDR2: GTSNPN, SVGIG (reference sequence). CDR3: CAWSVLAGVAETQYF. DNA of the CDR3: TGTGCCTGGAGTGTACTAGCGGGAGTAGCGGAGACCCAGTACTTC.